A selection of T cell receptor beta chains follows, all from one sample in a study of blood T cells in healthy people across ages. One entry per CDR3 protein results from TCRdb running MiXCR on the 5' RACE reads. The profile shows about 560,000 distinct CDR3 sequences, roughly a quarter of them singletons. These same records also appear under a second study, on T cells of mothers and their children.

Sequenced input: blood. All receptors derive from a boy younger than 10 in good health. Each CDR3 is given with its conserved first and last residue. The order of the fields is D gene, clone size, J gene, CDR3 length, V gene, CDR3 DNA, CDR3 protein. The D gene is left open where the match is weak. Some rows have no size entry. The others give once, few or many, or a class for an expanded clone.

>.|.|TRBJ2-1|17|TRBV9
TGTGCCAGCAGCGTAGACGACAGTGAACGCTCCTACAATGAGCAGTTCTTC
CASSVDDSERSYNEQFF
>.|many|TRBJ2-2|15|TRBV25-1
TGTGCCAGCAGTGAATGGCGGGAGAACACCGGGGAGCTGTTTTTT
CASSEWRENTGELFF
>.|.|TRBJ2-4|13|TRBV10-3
TGTGCCACCGGCCCCAGGGGAGTAAACATTCAGTACTTC
CATGPRGVNIQYF
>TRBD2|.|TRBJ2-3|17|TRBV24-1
TGTGCCACCAGTGATAGCAATAGCGGGAGGGCCCGAGATACGCAGTATTTT
CATSDSNSGRARDTQYF
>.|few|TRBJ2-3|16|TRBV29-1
TGCAGCGTTGAATGGGCGGACGGAGCAAGCACAGATACGCAGTATTTT
CSVEWADGASTDTQYF
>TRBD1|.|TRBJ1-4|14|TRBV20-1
TGCAGTGCTAGAGCAGGGGGCCGAAATGAAAAACTGTTTTTT
CSARAGGRNEKLFF
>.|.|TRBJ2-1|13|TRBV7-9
TGTGCCAGCAGCTTAGTGGGGGAATGGGAGCAGTTCTTC
CASSLVGEWEQFF
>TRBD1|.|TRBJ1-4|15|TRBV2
TGTGCCAGCTGGCAGGGGGAGGGGGTGAATGAAAAACTGTTTTTT
CASWQGEGVNEKLFF
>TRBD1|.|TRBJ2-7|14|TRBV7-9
TGTGCCAGCAGCGATGACAGGGGGGACTACGAGCAGTACTTC
CASSDDRGDYEQYF
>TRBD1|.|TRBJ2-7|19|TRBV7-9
TGTGCCAGCAGCTTAGGGACCCCAACAGGGGCTCACCTCTCCTACGAGCAGTACTTC
CASSLGTPTGAHLSYEQYF
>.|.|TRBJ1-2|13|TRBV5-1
TGCGCCAGCAGCTTGGGGTCCCGTTATGGCTACACCTTC
CASSLGSRYGYTF
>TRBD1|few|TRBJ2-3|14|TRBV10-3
TGTGCCATCAGTAAGGACAGGGATACAGATACGCAGTATTTT
CAISKDRDTDTQYF
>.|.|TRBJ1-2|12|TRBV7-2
TGTGCCAGCAGCGCGGACGGCTATGGCTACACCTTC
CASSADGYGYTF
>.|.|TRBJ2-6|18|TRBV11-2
TGTGCCAGCAGCTTGAAATGGCAGTCATTTTCTGGGGCCAACGTCCTGACTTTC
CASSLKWQSFSGANVLTF
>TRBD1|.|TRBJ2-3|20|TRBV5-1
TGCGCCAGCAGCTGGTCGACAGGGGGTAGTAAGACTACTAACACAGATACGCAGTATTTT
CASSWSTGGSKTTNTDTQYF
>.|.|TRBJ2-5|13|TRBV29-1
TGCAGCGGGGTCCGGGCAGTGGGGGAGACCCAGTACTTC
CSGVRAVGETQYF
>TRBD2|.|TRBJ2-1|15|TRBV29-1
TGCAGCGTAAATGGGTTAGCGGGACCGTTAGGTGAGCAGTTCTTC
CSVNGLAGPLGEQFF
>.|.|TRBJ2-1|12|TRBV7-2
TGTGCCAGCAGCCCAATGTACAATGAGCAGTTCTTC
CASSPMYNEQFF
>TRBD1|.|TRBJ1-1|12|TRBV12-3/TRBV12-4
TGTGCCAGCAGGCAGGGGGTGGTTAAAGCTTTCTTT
CASRQGVVKAFF
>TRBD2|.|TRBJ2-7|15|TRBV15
TGTGCCACCAGCAGAGATCTCGCGGGAGGGCGCGAGCAGTACTTC
CATSRDLAGGREQYF
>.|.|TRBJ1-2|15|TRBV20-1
TGCAGTGCTAGAACGGGATATTCCCGCGGGTATGGCTACACCTTC
CSARTGYSRGYGYTF
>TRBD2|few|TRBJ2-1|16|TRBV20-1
TGCAGTGCTAGAGATCCAGCGGGGGTCCTCTACAATGAGCAGTTCTTC
CSARDPAGVLYNEQFF